A single sample gave rise to the 2 T cell receptor beta chains below, sequenced in a study of patients and donors after allogeneic stem cell transplantation. TCRdb itself ran the RT-PCR reads through MiXCR, one entry per CDR3 protein. Of some 160,000 distinct CDR3 sequences in the sample, roughly 24% were seen once. The sample taken for sequencing was blood, either unsorted or a sorted T cell fraction (not recorded which). Receptors originate from a human donor who was either an allogeneic HSCT recipient or a stem cell or donor lymphocyte infusion donor (not recorded which). It is not recorded whose cells these are; they may come from a transplant donor.

The sample holds a few counts of this clonotype. V is TRBV29-1 and J is TRBJ1-1, with D maybe TRBD1 (6 bases). Per germline, CDR1 SQVTM and CDR2 ANQGSEA. V was pared by 6 bases and J by 1 base, with 9 bases between. The CDR3 covers 12 residues. The DNA for the CDR3 is TGCAGCGTACAGGGTGCGAACACTGAAGCTTTCTTT. It is translated as CSVQGANTEAFF. Variable domain in full (rest from reference TRBV29-1 and TRBJ1-1): SAVISQKPSRDICQRGTSLTIQCQVDSQVTMMFWYRQQPGQSLTLIATANQGSEATYESGFVIDKFPISRPNLTFSTLTVSNMSPEDSSIYLCSVQGANTEAFFGQGTRLTVV.

About this clonotype itself: An end of the junction does not agree with germline; a read error may underlie this. In nucleotides, the CDR3 is TGCGCCAGCAGCCAAAGCGGGGGAGCTACAGATACGCAGTATTTT. Amino acid sequence: CASSQSGGATDTQYF. The chain has TRBV14 and TRBJ2-3; 8 bases are shared with TRBD2. Germline CDR1 reads SGHDN; CDR2 reads FVKESK. The CDR3 contains 15 residues.